This TCR beta chain was retrieved from a study of patients and donors after allogeneic stem cell transplantation. Each CDR3 protein is one row after TCRdb ran MiXCR on the RT-PCR reads. The sample gives approximately 200,000 distinct CDR3 sequences, around two fifths of which show up once; 11% is in the top ten. Germline values: CDR1 MDHEN, CDR2 SYDVKM. This CDR3 contains 15 residues. V dropped 5 bases and J dropped 0; count of bases not matched to a gene: 3. The rearrangement joins TRBV28 to TRBJ1-1; 10 nucleotides agree with TRBD1. The TCR was taken from a human donor who was either an allogeneic HSCT recipient or a stem cell or donor lymphocyte infusion donor (not recorded which). It is not recorded whose cells these are; they may come from a transplant donor. Sequences were obtained from blood, either unsorted or a sorted T cell fraction (not recorded which). CDR3 DNA sequence: TGTGCCAGCAGTGGGACAGGGGAGCTGAACACTGAAGCTTTCTTT. This translates into CASSGTGELNTEAFF.